Listed here are 25 T cell receptor beta chains from one sample, sequenced in a study of blood T cell repertoires in COVID-19. This table comes from immunoSEQ multiplex PCR, and its TCRdb copy is limited to in-frame clones, with some not included. The table has about 170,000 clones, approximately 85% seen once; the top ten hold approximately 1.2%. What was sequenced was peripheral blood. All receptors come from a man in his sixties who had recovered from COVID-19.

The rearrangement joins TRBV3-1 (or the pseudogene TRBV3-2) to TRBJ1-3; D is uncertain. Germline V gene lookup returns CDR1 LGHDT and CDR2 YNNKEL (reference sequence). V lost 4 bases and J 6 bases, leaving 16 bases between the germline ends. The CDR3 totals 15 residues. CDR3: CASSRSPGSQNTIYF. Here the CDR3 DNA reads TGTGCCAGCAGCCGTTCACCGGGATCACAAAACACCATATATTTT.

This clone was counted once. The chain joins TRBV3-1 (or the pseudogene TRBV3-2) to TRBJ1-1, with 10 positions matching TRBD1. Looked up from germline, CDR1 is LGHDT and CDR2 is YNNKEL (reference sequence). The CDR3 contains 14 residues. J lost 11 bases, V lost 4 bases, and 10 bases had no gene match. The CDR3 coding sequence is TGTGCCAGCAGCCCGGGGACAGGGGCCTTCGGGGCTTTCTTT. It is translated as CASSPGTGAFGAFF.

This chain joins TRBV10-3 and TRBJ2-1, with 10 bases fitting TRBD2. Germline CDR1 and CDR2: ENHRY and SYGVKD. V lost 5 bases and J lost 3; bases outside the gene matches: 4. CDR3 length equals 15 residues. The CDR3 DNA is TGTGCCATCAGTCCTACTAGCGGGGTCTACAATGAGCAGTTCTTC. Translating gives CAISPTSGVYNEQFF.

This clone was recorded only once. The chain carries TRBV21-1 and TRBJ1-2; the D call in the table, TRBD1, was not verified against the DNA. TRBV21-1 is annotated as a pseudogene. There are 15 residues in the CDR3. The CDR3 reads CASSKESVCTYGYTF. CDR3 DNA sequence: TGTGCCAGCAGCAAAGAGTCAGTCTGTACCTATGGCTACACCTTC.

Regarding this clone: The sample carries other DNA sequences with the same CDR3. The rearrangement uses TRBV5-1 and TRBJ2-7, with 8 bases that match TRBD1. J gave up 2 bases and V 2 bases, and 3 bases lay outside the gene matches. This CDR3 has 14 residues. Per the germline V gene, CDR1 is SGHRS and CDR2 is YFSETQ. CDR3 protein: CASSFGQGTYEQYF. DNA of the CDR3: TGCGCCAGCAGCTTCGGACAGGGTACCTACGAGCAGTACTTC.

This chain links TRBV4-1 with TRBJ2-7; D might be TRBD2 (7 bases). V lost 0 bases, J lost 1 base, and 10 bases lay in between. Germline loops: CDR1 MGHRA, CDR2 YSYEKL. The CDR3 has 15 residues. Here the CDR3 reads CASSQERGPSYEQYF. Written as DNA, the CDR3 is TGCGCCAGCAGCCAAGAGCGGGGGCCTTCCTACGAGCAGTACTTC.

V is TRBV2 and J is TRBJ2-5; TRBD2 matches at 11 bases. The CDR3 has 15 residues. Germline CDR1 reads SNHLY; CDR2 reads FYNNEI. The junction had 13 bases not matched to a gene; V was cut back by 7 bases and J by 9 bases. The CDR3 DNA sequence: TGTGCCAGCACCCAAGGTCTAGCGGGGGGCGGGGCCCAGTACTTC. Encoded protein: CASTQGLAGGGAQYF.

In DNA form, the CDR3 reads TGCGCCAGCAGCTTTAGCGGGGCTCTCCAAGAGACCCAGTACTTC. Amino acids: CASSFSGALQETQYF. The rearrangement uses TRBV5-1 and TRBJ2-5, with 8 bases identical to TRBD2. Trimming took 2 bases from V and 1 from J; bases not matched to a gene: 4. Per germline, CDR1 SGHRS and CDR2 YFSETQ. The CDR3 is 15 residues long.

CDR3 coding DNA: TGTGCCAGCAGTATACAGGGGGGATACAATCAGCCCCAGCATTTT. Translation: CASSIQGGYNQPQHF. The V and J genes are TRBV6-5 and TRBJ1-5; 8 positions agree with TRBD1. V gave up 5 bases and J gave up 3 bases; unmatched junction bases: 6. This CDR3 contains 15 residues. CDR1 MNHEY and CDR2 SVGAGI come from the germline V gene.

This clone was recorded many times. CDR3 residues: CASSPLRGQGQPQHF. CDR3 in DNA: TGTGCCAGCAGTCCCCTCCGGGGACAGGGGCAGCCCCAGCATTTT. The V gene is TRBV27, the J gene TRBJ1-5, with 10 bases matching TRBD1. In germline, CDR1 is MNHEY, CDR2 SMNVEV (reference sequence). Germline trimming cut 5 bases from V and 7 bases from J; bases unmatched to any gene: 8. The CDR3 covers 15 residues.

The chain joins TRBV5-1 to TRBJ2-3; TRBD2 is a possible D gene (5 bases). Per germline, CDR1 SGHRS and CDR2 YFSETQ. The CDR3 extends over 15 amino acids. V lost 4 bases to trimming and J lost 9 bases, with 21 bases between them. The CDR3: CASSTDAGIVETQYF. The CDR3 nucleotides read TGCGCCAGCAGCACGGACGCGGGCATTGTTGAAACGCAGTATTTT.

This sequence joins TRBV12-3 or TRBV12-4 and TRBJ1-5; perhaps TRBD1 as D (5 bases). Between the trimmed V and J ends, which lost 3 bases and 6 bases, there was a span of 9 bases. CDR3 length equals 13 residues. The CDR3 protein is CASSFSGGQPQHF. The CDR3 DNA follows: TGTGCCAGCAGTTTTTCGGGGGGTCAGCCCCAGCATTTT.

The genes are TRBV4-1 and TRBJ2-5, with D tentatively TRBD2 (6 bases). Germline CDR1 MGHRA, CDR2 YSYEKL. Trimming took 6 bases from V and 3 from J, leaving 17 bases between them. This CDR3 is built from 15 residues. Written as DNA, the CDR3 is TGCGCCAGCAGACACACCGGGACTGCAAAAGAGACCCAGTACTTC. Encoded protein: CASRHTGTAKETQYF.

The V call is TRBV5-1, the J call TRBJ2-7; 9 bases match TRBD2. The germline CDR1 and CDR2 sequences are SGHRS and YFSETQ. V lost 5 bases to trimming and J lost 1 base; unmatched junction nucleotides: 13. This CDR3 region has 17 residues. This CDR3 is CASSHHSAGGQSYEQYF. CDR3 sequence (DNA): TGCGCCAGCAGTCACCACTCCGCGGGGGGGCAATCCTACGAGCAGTACTTC. Complete variable domain (other parts from reference TRBV5-1 and TRBJ2-7): KAGVTQTPRYLIKTRGQQVTLSCSPISGHRSVSWYQQTPGQGLQFLFEYFSETQRNKGNFPGRFSGRQFSNSRSEMNVSTLELGDSALYLCASSHHSAGGQSYEQYFGPGTRLTVT.

This clone showed up just once. This could be a read error, since a much larger clone is one nucleotide away. This chain connects TRBV9 to TRBJ1-1, with a possible D match to TRBD1 (6 bases). This CDR3 is 13 amino acids long. Germline lookup yields CDR1 SGDLS and CDR2 YYNGEE. V was clipped by 4 bases and J by 2 bases, with 9 bases between them. CDR3 nucleotides: TGTGCCAGCAGCACACAGGGTAACACTGAAGCTTTCTTT. It encodes CASSTQGNTEAFF.

The chain uses TRBV2 and TRBJ1-6, with a weak D call TRBD1 (6 bases). CDR1 and CDR2 (germline): SNHLY, FYNNEI. V lost 2 bases to trimming and J lost 7 bases, with 18 bases between them. The CDR3 extends over 17 amino acids. The DNA of the CDR3 is TGTGCCAGCAGTGAAATCGTCGGCAGGGGCAGGAATTCACCCCTCCACTTT. This encodes CASSEIVGRGRNSPLHF.

This rearrangement joins TRBV7-2 to TRBJ1-1; no clear D gene. Germline V gene sequence: CDR1 SGHTA, CDR2 FQGNSA. This CDR3 comprises 14 residues. V lost 4 bases and J 8 bases, leaving 17 bases between the germline ends. The CDR3 loop is CASSSREDSTEAFF. DNA for the CDR3: TGTGCCAGCAGCTCGAGGGAAGATTCGACCGAAGCTTTCTTT.

The V call is TRBV7-2, the J call TRBJ1-5; D might be TRBD1 (5 bases). This CDR3 is built from 16 residues. Trimming cost V 5 bases and J 3 bases, with 17 bases left between them. The germline gives CDR1 SGHTA, CDR2 FQGNSA. For the CDR3, the DNA is TGTGCCAGCAGCCTCGATGGGGCCGGTCACAATCAGCCCCAGCATTTT. Encoded protein: CASSLDGAGHNQPQHF.

The chain joins TRBV5-1 to TRBJ2-2; D may be TRBD2 (6 bases). The CDR3 totals 14 residues. V was clipped by 4 bases and J by 1 base, with 8 bases between them. Germline loops: CDR1 SGHRS, CDR2 YFSETQ. CDR3 protein: CASSPGLNTGELFF. The CDR3 nucleotides read TGCGCCAGCAGCCCGGGACTGAACACCGGGGAGCTGTTTTTT.

This chain uses TRBV7-2 with TRBJ1-2, with D maybe TRBD1 (6 bases). The germline CDR1 and CDR2 sequences are SGHTA and FQGNSA. The CDR3 length is 13 residues. The ends were cut back, 1 base at V and 3 bases at J, with 6 bases in the middle. The CDR3 protein is CASSLDRDYGYTF. For the CDR3, the DNA is TGTGCCAGCAGCTTAGACAGGGACTATGGCTACACCTTC.

CDR3 amino acids: CASSPDRAVGEQYF. In DNA form, the CDR3 reads TGTGCCAGTAGTCCGGACAGGGCGGTCGGCGAGCAGTACTTC. The chain employs TRBV19 and TRBJ2-7, with 8 nucleotides matching TRBD1. Germline values: CDR1 LNHDA, CDR2 SQIVND (reference sequence). The CDR3 has 14 amino acids. Unmatched junction bases numbered 9, after V lost 5 bases and J lost 6 bases.

This chain links TRBV5-1 with TRBJ2-1; 8 positions match TRBD2. CDR1 SGHRS and CDR2 YFSETQ come from the germline V gene. J gave up 4 bases and V 2 bases, and 2 bases lay outside the gene matches. The CDR3 length is 14 residues. The CDR3 loop is CASSFGLAYNEQFF. CDR3 nucleotide sequence: TGCGCCAGCAGCTTCGGACTAGCTTACAATGAGCAGTTCTTC.

The chain couples TRBV4-1 to TRBJ2-5; 8 nucleotides line up with TRBD2. The trim removed 0 bases at V and 2 bases at J, leaving 8 bases unmatched. The CDR3 runs to 17 residues. In germline, CDR1 is MGHRA, CDR2 YSYEKL. The CDR3 reads CASSQDPKRGRQETQYF. In DNA, the CDR3 is TGCGCCAGCAGCCAAGATCCAAAGCGGGGGAGACAAGAGACCCAGTACTTC.

The chain is built from TRBV7-2 and TRBJ1-4; 9 nucleotides match TRBD1. CDR1 SGHTA and CDR2 FQGNSA come from the germline V gene. The V and J ends lost 5 bases and 8 bases, in that order; junction bases with no gene match: 15. The CDR3 runs 17 residues. Here the CDR3 DNA reads TGTGCCAGCAGCCAAACAGGGGGCGGCTACATCGAGGAAAAACTGTTTTTT. Its translation is CASSQTGGGYIEEKLFF.

V gene TRBV3-1 (or the pseudogene TRBV3-2) combines with J gene TRBJ2-7; 8 nucleotides line up with TRBD1. This CDR3 spans 15 amino acids. V lost 4 bases, J lost 2 bases, and 7 bases stayed unmatched. CDR1 and CDR2 (germline): LGHDT, YNNKEL (reference sequence). CDR3 DNA sequence: TGTGCCAGCAGCCTGGGACAGGAAGGGCCCTACGAGCAGTACTTC. Encoded protein: CASSLGQEGPYEQYF.